Below, 26 T cell receptor beta chains from the same sample are listed, as sequenced in a study of cytomegalovirus exposure and HLA in healthy donors. In the PCR, 60 Vbeta and 13 Jbeta primers were used. Profiling relied on immunoSEQ multiplex PCR, and the TCRdb table lists in-frame clones only, not all of them. The sample includes roughly 290,000 clones, about 87% of them seen just once. The specimen was PBMCs. These receptors were taken from a woman younger than 30 in good health and CMV-seronegative.

About this clone: The same CDR3 is also encoded by other DNA sequences in this sample. The chain joins TRBV5-1 to TRBJ1-4, with D perhaps TRBD1 (5 bases). The V gene's germline CDR1 is SGHRS and CDR2 YFSETQ. The CDR3 spans 14 residues. Trimming stripped 0 bases from V and 4 bases from J, with 7 bases between. CDR3 amino acids: CASSLGQLNEKLFF. In DNA, the CDR3 is TGCGCCAGCAGCTTGGGACAGCTTAATGAAAAACTGTTTTTT.

The chain joins TRBV2 to TRBJ1-2, with D maybe TRBD1 (6 bases). The CDR3 is made up of 15 amino acids. Deletions cut 6 bases from V and 0 bases from J, with 14 bases between. Germline lookup yields CDR1 SNHLY and CDR2 FYNNEI. This chain's CDR3 is CASRYRVEANYGYTF. DNA for the CDR3: TGTGCCAGCAGATACAGGGTGGAAGCTAACTATGGCTACACCTTC.

The J gene is TRBJ1-2, the V gene TRBV5-4; perhaps TRBD1 as D (5 bases). The V end was cut by 10 bases, the J end by 4 bases, with 11 bases between. This CDR3 is built from 11 residues. Germline V gives CDR1 SGHNT, CDR2 YYREEE (reference sequence). The CDR3 bases are TGTGCCTATCGGAGGGGCTATGGCTACACCTTC. It yields the protein CAYRRGYGYTF.

As DNA, the CDR3 is TGTGCCAGCAGCCGGGACTCCCCGAGGCAAGAGACCCAGTACTTC. This gives the protein CASSRDSPRQETQYF. V gene TRBV2 combines with J gene TRBJ2-5; a possible D gene is TRBD2 (6 bases). Per the germline V gene, CDR1 is SNHLY and CDR2 is FYNNEI. Between the trimmed V and J ends, which lost 6 bases and 2 bases, there was a span of 16 bases. The CDR3 loop spans 15 amino acids.

V gene TRBV9 combines with J gene TRBJ2-3; TRBD2 agrees at 9 bases. CDR1 and CDR2 (germline): SGDLS, YYNGEE. The length of the CDR3 is 17 residues. V dropped 1 base and J dropped 1; count of bases not matched to a gene: 7. The CDR3 here is CASSVLMGLAGTDTQYF. CDR3 bases: TGTGCCAGCAGCGTACTGATGGGACTAGCAGGCACAGATACGCAGTATTTT.

The rearrangement uses TRBV29-1 and TRBJ1-3; D is uncertain. In germline, CDR1 is SQVTM, CDR2 ANQGSEA. Deletions cut 7 bases from V and 4 bases from J, with 11 bases between. CDR3 length: 12 amino acids. The CDR3 nucleotides are TGCAGCGCCCACCCCGGGGGAAACACCATATATTTT. Protein sequence: CSAHPGGNTIYF.

The rearrangement links TRBV4-2 to TRBJ1-2, with D maybe TRBD1 (5 bases). The CDR3 runs to 13 residues. V lost 0 bases and J 7 bases, leaving 9 bases between the germline ends. CDR1 and CDR2 from the germline V gene are LGHNA and YNFKEQ. The CDR3 loop reads CASSQDRGGGYTF. The CDR3, as DNA: TGTGCCAGCAGCCAAGATAGGGGTGGTGGCTACACCTTC.

The rearrangement uses TRBV19 and TRBJ2-1; D gene ambiguous. Trimming removed 5 bases at V and 1 base at J, with 9 bases between. From germline, CDR1 is LNHDA and CDR2 SQIVND (reference sequence). The CDR3 extends over 14 amino acids. Here the CDR3 DNA reads TGTGCCAGTAGTTGGCGGAATTCCTACAATGAGCAGTTCTTC. Encoded protein: CASSWRNSYNEQFF.

A word on this clone: One junction end disagrees with the germline gene, perhaps due to a read error. The chain links TRBV15 to TRBJ2-3, with 8 bases fitting TRBD2. CDR1 is LNHNV, CDR2 YYDKDF, per germline (reference sequence). The CDR3 is made up of 14 amino acids. The chain's CDR3 is CATSGDGGGDTQYF. CDR3 bases: TGTGCCACCAGCGGAGACGGGGGGGGCGATACGCAGTATTTT.

V and J are TRBV19 and TRBJ1-1; no clear D. This CDR3 is built from 13 residues. V was pared by 3 bases and J by 1 base, with 6 bases between. Germline loops: CDR1 LNHDA, CDR2 SQIVND (reference sequence). The CDR3 sequence: CASSMLANTEAFF. Written as DNA, the CDR3 is TGTGCCAGTAGTATGTTGGCGAACACTGAAGCTTTCTTT.

This chain connects TRBV10-2 to TRBJ1-6; 7 nucleotides line up with TRBD1. The CDR3 is 19 amino acids. V lost 3 bases, J lost 0 bases, and 11 bases stayed unmatched. Germline V lookup: CDR1 WSHSY, CDR2 SAAADI. CDR3 sequence: CASSEQGSQSSSYNSPLHF. CDR3 sequence (DNA): TGCGCCAGCAGTGAACAGGGGAGTCAGAGTAGCTCCTATAATTCACCCCTCCACTTT.

V is TRBV7-3 and J is TRBJ1-1; no firm D call. From germline, CDR1 is SGHTA and CDR2 FQGTGA. Trimming shortened V by 1 base and J by 6 bases, and 12 bases separated the two germline ends. The CDR3 has 14 residues. In nucleotides, the CDR3 is TGTGCCAGCAGCTTAAGTAGTTGGTCGGCTGAAGCTTTCTTT. Amino acids: CASSLSSWSAEAFF.

The chain employs TRBV9 and TRBJ1-2; the D gene is possibly TRBD1 (6 bases). This CDR3 region has 15 residues. Deletions cut 1 base from V and 3 bases from J, with 13 bases between. Germline lookup yields CDR1 SGDLS and CDR2 YYNGEE. The CDR3 DNA is TGTGCCAGCAGCGTATTGGCCAGGGGTGACTATGGCTACACCTTC. It yields the protein CASSVLARGDYGYTF.

The rearrangement links TRBV19 to TRBJ1-1; 7 nucleotides align to TRBD1. The V gene end was trimmed by 5 bases and the J gene end by 4 bases; junction bases not matched to a gene: 7. There are 14 residues in the CDR3. Germline CDR1 reads LNHDA; CDR2 reads SQIVND (reference sequence). Written as DNA, the CDR3 is TGTGCCAGTAGTGGGCAGGGGGGCGGCACTGAAGCTTTCTTT. This encodes CASSGQGGGTEAFF.

The chain couples TRBV12-5 to TRBJ1-1, with TRBD1 as a possible D gene (6 bases). Germline assignment: CDR1 LGHNT and CDR2 FRNRAP. The CDR3 is made up of 12 amino acids. V was clipped by 3 bases and J by 4 bases, with 6 bases between them. In DNA form, the CDR3 reads TGTGCTAGTGGTTTAGGGGGCACTGAAGCTTTCTTT. Its protein product is CASGLGGTEAFF.

In DNA, the CDR3 is TGCGCCCCCTCCGGTCCAGGGGCCACTGAAGCTTTCTTT. Protein product: CAPSGPGATEAFF. The gene calls are TRBV23-1 and TRBJ1-1; tentatively, D is TRBD1 (6 bases). TRBV23-1 is an open reading frame whose function is uncertain. V was cut by 11 bases and J by 4 bases, with 17 bases left in between. The CDR3 consists of 13 residues.

This clone was recorded only once. The chain combines TRBV27 with TRBJ1-1; no firm D call. CDR1 is MNHEY and CDR2 is SMNVEV in the germline V gene (reference sequence). The CDR3 has 12 amino acids. Trimming shortened V by 3 bases and J by 7 bases, and 9 bases separated the two germline ends. The CDR3: CASSLPGLEAFF. The DNA of the CDR3 is TGTGCCAGCAGTTTGCCAGGCCTTGAAGCTTTCTTT.

V usage is TRBV18 and J usage is TRBJ1-1; TRBD1 matches 8 bases. CDR1 is KGHSH, CDR2 LQKENI, per germline. The CDR3 loop spans 16 amino acids. Germline trimming cut 5 bases from V and 6 bases from J; bases unmatched to any gene: 14. CDR3 in amino acids: CASSSTGDRGYPEAFF. As DNA, the CDR3 is TGTGCCAGCTCATCGACAGGGGATCGGGGATACCCTGAAGCTTTCTTT.

This clone was seen just once. The genes are TRBV2 and TRBJ2-5; TRBD2 agrees at 12 bases. CDR3 size: 15 residues. V shed 8 bases, J shed 0 bases, and the junction held 4 bases outside the gene matches. Germline CDR1 and CDR2: SNHLY and FYNNEI. The CDR3, as DNA: TGTGCCAGCGGCCGACTAGCGGGGGACCAAGAGACCCAGTACTTC. This translates into CASGRLAGDQETQYF.

Only a few counts were recorded for this clone. The rearrangement links TRBV5-1 to TRBJ2-1, with 9 bases that match TRBD1. V lost 4 bases to trimming and J lost 8 bases; unmatched junction nucleotides: 7. The CDR3 consists of 14 residues. Germline-derived CDR1 and CDR2 are SGHRS and YFSETQ. CDR3 protein: CASSPGQGRDEQFF. In nucleotides, the CDR3 is TGCGCCAGCAGCCCGGGACAGGGCCGGGATGAGCAGTTCTTC. Using reference TRBV5-1 and TRBJ2-1 for the parts outside the CDR3, the full variable domain is KAGVTQTPRYLIKTRGQQVTLSCSPISGHRSVSWYQQTPGQGLQFLFEYFSETQRNKGNFPGRFSGRQFSNSRSEMNVSTLELGDSALYLCASSPGQGRDEQFFGPGTRLTVL.

The chain has TRBV15 and TRBJ1-4; tentative D call: TRBD1 (6 bases). The CDR3 loop spans 16 amino acids. V was clipped by 8 bases and J by 5 bases, with 21 bases between them. Looked up from germline, CDR1 is LNHNV and CDR2 is YYDKDF (reference sequence). CDR3 DNA sequence: TGTGCCACCCGAATGACAGGCCCTCTTGAGAATGAAAAACTGTTTTTT. Amino acids: CATRMTGPLENEKLFF. The full variable domain, completed using reference TRBV15 and TRBJ1-4, is DAMVIQNPRYQVTQFGKPVTLSCSQTLNHNVMYWYQQKSSQAPKLLFHYYDKDFNNEADTPDNFQSRRPNTSFCFLDIRSPGLGDTAMYLCATRMTGPLENEKLFFGSGTQLSVL.

This sequence joins TRBV9 and TRBJ2-3; a possible D gene is TRBD2 (5 bases). Trimming shortened V by 3 bases and J by 2 bases, and 7 bases separated the two germline ends. Germline V gene lookup returns CDR1 SGDLS and CDR2 YYNGEE. This CDR3 has 13 residues. For the CDR3, the DNA is TGTGCCAGCAGCGAGCGGTTCACAGATACGCAGTATTTT. It translates to CASSERFTDTQYF.

The rearrangement links TRBV7-6 to TRBJ1-2; 7 bases are shared with TRBD1. The length of the CDR3 is 16 residues. After removal of 5 bases from V and 0 bases from J, the junction contained 9 bases not matched to a gene. The V gene's germline CDR1 is SGHVS and CDR2 FNYEAQ. The chain's CDR3 is CASSRLQGPPNYGYTF. CDR3 DNA: TGTGCCAGCAGCCGATTACAGGGGCCCCCTAACTATGGCTACACCTTC.

The chain links TRBV28 to TRBJ1-2; no reliable D call. V was pared by 5 bases and J by 5 bases, with 9 bases between. This CDR3 spans 12 amino acids. Germline CDR1 is MDHEN and CDR2 is SYDVKM. Written as DNA, the CDR3 is TGTGCCAGCAGTATCGAGGGTTATGGCTACACCTTC. This codes for CASSIEGYGYTF.

The V gene is TRBV9, the J gene TRBJ1-4; no definite D call. From germline, CDR1 is SGDLS and CDR2 YYNGEE. This CDR3 contains 14 residues. V was clipped by 4 bases and J by 6 bases, with 13 bases between them. The chain's CDR3 is CASSTRDGHEKLFF. CDR3 coding DNA: TGTGCCAGCAGCACGAGGGATGGGCATGAAAAACTGTTTTTT.

This chain uses TRBV27 with TRBJ1-5; D ambiguous. CDR3 length: 15 residues. Per germline, CDR1 MNHEY and CDR2 SMNVEV (reference sequence). Deletions cut 0 bases from V and 4 bases from J, with 10 bases between. The CDR3 region has the DNA TGTGCCAGCAGTTTATCTAGAGGAGGAAATCAGCCCCAGCATTTT. Its protein product is CASSLSRGGNQPQHF.